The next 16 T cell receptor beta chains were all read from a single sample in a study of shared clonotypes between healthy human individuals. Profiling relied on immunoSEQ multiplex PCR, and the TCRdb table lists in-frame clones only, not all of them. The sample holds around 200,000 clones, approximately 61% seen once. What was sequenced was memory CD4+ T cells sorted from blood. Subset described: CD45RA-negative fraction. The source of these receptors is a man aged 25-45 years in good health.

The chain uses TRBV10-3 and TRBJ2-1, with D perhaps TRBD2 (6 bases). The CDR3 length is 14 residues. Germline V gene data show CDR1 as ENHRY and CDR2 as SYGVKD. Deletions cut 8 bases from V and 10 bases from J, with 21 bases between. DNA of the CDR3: TGTGCCATCGGGAGAGGAGGGCCGGGGAACGAGCAGTTCTTC. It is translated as CAIGRGGPGNEQFF.

The CDR3 sequence is CASSSVIEKLFF. CDR3 nucleotides: TGTGCCAGCAGTTCGGTAATTGAAAAACTGTTTTTT. The chain is built from TRBV25-1 and TRBJ1-4; D gene unclear. Germline V gene lookup returns CDR1 MGHDK and CDR2 SYGVNS. The CDR3 extends over 12 amino acids. The V gene lost 5 bases and the J gene lost 7 bases, with 8 bases spanning the gap. Filled out from reference TRBV25-1 and TRBJ1-4, the complete variable domain reads EADIYQTPRYLVIGTGKKITLECSQTMGHDKMYWYQQDPGMELHLIHYSYGVNSTEKGDLSSESTVSRIRTEHFPLTLESARPSHTSQYLCASSSVIEKLFFGSGTQLSVL.

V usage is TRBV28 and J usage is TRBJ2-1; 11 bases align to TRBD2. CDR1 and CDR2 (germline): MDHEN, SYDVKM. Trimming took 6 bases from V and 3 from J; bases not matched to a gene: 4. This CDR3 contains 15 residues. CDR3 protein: CASSRLAGFYNEQFF. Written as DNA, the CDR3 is TGTGCCAGCAGCCGACTAGCGGGATTCTACAATGAGCAGTTCTTC.

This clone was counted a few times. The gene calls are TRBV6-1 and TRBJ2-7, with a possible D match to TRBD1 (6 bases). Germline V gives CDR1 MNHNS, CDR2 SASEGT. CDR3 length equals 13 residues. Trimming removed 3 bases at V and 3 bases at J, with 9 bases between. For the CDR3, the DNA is TGTGCCAGCAGTGACGTACAGGGCTACGAGCAGTACTTC. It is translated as CASSDVQGYEQYF.

The CDR3 DNA sequence: TGTGCCAGCTCACCATCCGTGGACAGGTCCTACGAGCAGTACTTC. Translating it yields CASSPSVDRSYEQYF. This chain joins TRBV18 and TRBJ2-7, with 7 bases that match TRBD1. Looked up from germline, CDR1 is KGHSH and CDR2 is LQKENI. This CDR3 region has 15 residues. J lost 1 base, V lost 2 bases, and 5 bases had no gene match.

In nucleotides, the CDR3 is TGTGCCAGCAGTCCCGGGACAGGGATTCGCGAGCAGTACTTC. This sequence encodes CASSPGTGIREQYF. The rearrangement uses TRBV5-6 and TRBJ2-7, with TRBD1 matching 9 bases. This CDR3 is 14 amino acids long. The germline V gene has CDR1 SGHDT and CDR2 YYEEEE. V lost 5 bases, J lost 6 bases, and 9 bases stayed unmatched. Filled out from reference TRBV5-6 and TRBJ2-7, the complete variable domain reads DAGVTQSPTHLIKTRGQQVTLRCSPKSGHDTVSWYQQALGQGPQFIFQYYEEEERQRGNFPDRFSGHQFPNYSSELNVNALLLGDSALYLCASSPGTGIREQYFGPGTRLTVT.

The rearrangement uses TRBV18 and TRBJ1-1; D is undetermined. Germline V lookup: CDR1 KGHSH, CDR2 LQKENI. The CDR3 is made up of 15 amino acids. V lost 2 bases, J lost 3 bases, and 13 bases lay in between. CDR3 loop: CASSPRAGEYTEAFF. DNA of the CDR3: TGTGCCAGCTCACCAAGGGCCGGGGAGTACACTGAAGCTTTCTTT.

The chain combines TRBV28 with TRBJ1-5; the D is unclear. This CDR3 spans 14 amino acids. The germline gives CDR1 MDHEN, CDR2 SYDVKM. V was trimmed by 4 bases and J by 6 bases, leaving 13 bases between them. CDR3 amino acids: CASSSSGRSQPQHF. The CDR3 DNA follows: TGTGCCAGCAGTTCCTCAGGTCGAAGTCAGCCCCAGCATTTT.

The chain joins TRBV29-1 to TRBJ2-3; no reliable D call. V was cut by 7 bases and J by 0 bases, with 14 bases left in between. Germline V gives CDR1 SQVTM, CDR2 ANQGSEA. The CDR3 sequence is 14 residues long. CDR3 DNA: TGCAGCGCTTCCACATCCTCTAGCACAGATACGCAGTATTTT. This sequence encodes CSASTSSSTDTQYF.

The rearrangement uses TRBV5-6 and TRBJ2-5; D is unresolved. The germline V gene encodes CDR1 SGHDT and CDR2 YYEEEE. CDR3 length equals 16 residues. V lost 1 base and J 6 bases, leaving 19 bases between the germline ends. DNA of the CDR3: TGTGCCAGCAGCTTGTTCGGCTCAAGTAAACCGAAGACCCAGTACTTC. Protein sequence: CASSLFGSSKPKTQYF. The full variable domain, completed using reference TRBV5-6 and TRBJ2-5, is DAGVTQSPTHLIKTRGQQVTLRCSPKSGHDTVSWYQQALGQGPQFIFQYYEEEERQRGNFPDRFSGHQFPNYSSELNVNALLLGDSALYLCASSLFGSSKPKTQYFGPGTRLLVL.

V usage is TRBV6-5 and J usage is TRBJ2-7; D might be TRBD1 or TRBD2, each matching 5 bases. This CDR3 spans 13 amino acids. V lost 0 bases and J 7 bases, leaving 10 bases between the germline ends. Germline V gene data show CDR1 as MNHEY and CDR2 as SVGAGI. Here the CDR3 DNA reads TGTGCCAGCAGTTACTCGAGGGGCTGGGAGCAGTACTTC. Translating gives CASSYSRGWEQYF.

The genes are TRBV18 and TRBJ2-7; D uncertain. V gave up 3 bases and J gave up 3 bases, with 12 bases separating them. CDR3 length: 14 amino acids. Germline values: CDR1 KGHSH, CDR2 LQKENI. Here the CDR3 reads CASSPSQEGYEQYF. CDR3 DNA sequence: TGTGCCAGCTCACCCAGCCAGGAAGGCTACGAGCAGTACTTC.

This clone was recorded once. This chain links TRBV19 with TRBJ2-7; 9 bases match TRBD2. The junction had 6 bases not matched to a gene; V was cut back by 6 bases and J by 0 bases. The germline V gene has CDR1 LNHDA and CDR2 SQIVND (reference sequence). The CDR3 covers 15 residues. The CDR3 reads CASSTYSGSSYEQYF. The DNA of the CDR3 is TGTGCCAGTAGCACCTATAGCGGGAGCTCCTACGAGCAGTACTTC. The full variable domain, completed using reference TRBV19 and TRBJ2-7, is DGGITQSPKYLFRKEGQNVTLSCEQNLNHDAMYWYRQDPGQGLRLIYYSQIVNDFQKGDIAEGYSVSREKKESFPLTVTSAQKNPTAFYLCASSTYSGSSYEQYFGPGTRLTVT.

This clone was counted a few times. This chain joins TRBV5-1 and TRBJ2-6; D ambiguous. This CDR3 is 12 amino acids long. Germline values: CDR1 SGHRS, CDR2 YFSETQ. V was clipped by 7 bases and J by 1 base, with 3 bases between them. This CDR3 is CASFSGANVLTF. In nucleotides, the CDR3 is TGCGCCAGCTTTTCTGGGGCCAACGTCCTGACTTTC. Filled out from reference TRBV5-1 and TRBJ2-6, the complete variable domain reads KAGVTQTPRYLIKTRGQQVTLSCSPISGHRSVSWYQQTPGQGLQFLFEYFSETQRNKGNFPGRFSGRQFSNSRSEMNVSTLELGDSALYLCASFSGANVLTFGAGSRLTVL.

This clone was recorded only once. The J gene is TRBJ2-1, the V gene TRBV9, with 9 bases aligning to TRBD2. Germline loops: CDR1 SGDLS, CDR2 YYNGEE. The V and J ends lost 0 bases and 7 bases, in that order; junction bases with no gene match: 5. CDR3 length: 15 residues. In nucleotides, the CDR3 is TGTGCCAGCAGCGTAGGCGGGAGGGCCGGGAATGAGCAGTTCTTC. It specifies CASSVGGRAGNEQFF.

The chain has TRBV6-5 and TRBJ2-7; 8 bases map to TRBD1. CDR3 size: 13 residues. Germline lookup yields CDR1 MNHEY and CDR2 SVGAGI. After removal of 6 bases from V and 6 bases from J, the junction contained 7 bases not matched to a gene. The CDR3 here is CASRKDRVGEQYF. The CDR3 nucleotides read TGTGCCAGCAGGAAGGACAGGGTAGGCGAGCAGTACTTC.